This T cell receptor (beta chain) emerged from a study of T cells in Graves' hyperthyroidism and ophthalmopathy. Study-wide results and caveats: Appearing also in blood were most of the thyroid clonotypes expanded above 0.001.

This clonotype was detected many times. The antigen remains undetermined. The germline V gene encodes CDR1 MNHEY and CDR2 SVGEGT. After removal of 7 bases from V and 3 bases from J, the junction contained 7 bases not matched to a gene. The CDR3 loop spans 15 amino acids. TCR beta CDR3 regions were amplified from RNA. The TCR CDR3 was amplified in a first-round RT-PCR using the HTBI primer set. Using its own MiXCR run on the multiplex PCR reads, TCRdb lists one record per CDR3 protein. The table has 370,000 or so distinct CDR3 sequences, 25% seen once. When ophthalmopathy did not progress within 18 months, Graves' hyperthyroidism was considered stable. The diagnoses drew upon clinical symptoms, serum thyroxine and TRAb, thyroid ultrasound and orbital computed tomography.

The rearrangement links TRBV6-2 or TRBV6-3 to TRBJ2-3, with 10 nucleotides matching TRBD1. The specimen sequenced was blood. This receptor was obtained from a man between 45 and 60 years old with Graves' hyperthyroidism. The CDR3, as DNA: TGTGCCAGCAACCCGGGACAGGGGCTGACAGATACGCAGTATTTT. Its translation is CASNPGQGLTDTQYF.